The clone carrying this T cell receptor (beta chain) was seen a handful of times. Its antigen remains unidentified. This record comes from a study of T-cell reconstitution after alpha-beta-depleted transplantation in children. Germline V CDR1 and CDR2: ENHRY, SYGVKD. The junction had 15 bases not matched to a gene; V was cut back by 3 bases and J by 5 bases. The CDR3 loop spans 17 amino acids. Regarding the study as a whole: After transplant, at about two months, alpha-beta T cells were reportedly derived from several hundred expanded graft clones. Some patients owed their high day-60 TCRbeta diversity to surviving recipient T cells and thymic progenitors. The authors attributed T-cell counts and diversity one year after transplant mostly to newly produced T cells.

Unique molecular identifiers tagged the TCRbeta library. TCRdb reprocessed the PCR reads via MiXCR and lists one record per CDR3 protein. Here the sample spans 700,000 to 950,000 distinct CDR3 sequences, 15% to 20% being singletons. The sequence was obtained from a male patient under 18 who had a stem cell transplant for acute lymphoblastic leukemia, so the T cells may come from the graft donor. The input for sequencing was PBMCs, mostly from graft donor cells, taken 360 days after TCRalphabeta/CD19-depleted stem cell transplant. This sequence joins TRBV10-3 and TRBJ2-5; 7 nucleotides align to TRBD1. The CDR3 DNA is TGTGCCATCAGTGACCCGACGGTAGGGGGCCGGAGTGAGACCCAGTACTTC. Translating gives CAISDPTVGGRSETQYF.